This TCR beta chain derives from a study of molecular identifiers for immune sequencing clone quantification. For the study at large: Within a replicate experiment, RNA obtained from either about 21,000 or 97,000 naive CD8 cells was divided into five aliquots, and four of those aliquots were then sequenced. Study-wide results and caveats: In CMV-specific effectors, clones above 20 copies held over 98% of molecules; naive, under 1%.

Making the bulk TCR libraries relied on previously described methods and listed TCR primers. In TCRdb, the PCR reads were re-called with MiXCR into one record per CDR3 protein. The sample has roughly 320,000 distinct CDR3 sequences; about 22% are singletons. Naive CD8 T cells were picked out by sorting for CD8+CD4-CCR7+CD45RA+. Germline V gene lookup returns CDR1 SGDLS and CDR2 YYNGEE. The CDR3 runs to 14 residues. V was pared by 6 bases and J by 6 bases, with 7 bases of the junction left unmatched. About this clonotype: Its antigen is not known. This may come from a read error, since a much larger clone is one base off.

The chain links TRBV9 to TRBJ2-2, with 8 bases aligning to TRBD1. The sample taken for sequencing was naive CD8+ T cells from blood, with Jurkat cell RNA spiked in. Subset specified: FACS-sorted CD8+CD4-CCR7+CD45RA+ naive T cells. The clonotype originates from a human donor in good health. Some libraries in this study had Jurkat cell RNA spiked in. CDR3 sequence (DNA): TGTGCCAGCATGACAGGGGATCTTGCCGGGGAGCTGTTTTTT. This translates into CASMTGDLAGELFF.